What follows describes a single TCR beta chain. Its target is unknown. Profiled with immunoSEQ multiplex PCR; TCRdb holds only in-frame clones, not every one. The sample carries about 120,000 clones, about 86% recorded once. This entry is derived from a study of T cell responses to AZD1222 COVID-19 vaccine. Whole-study findings and limits: Increases in Spike-specific TCR breadth and depth were seen after two AZD1222 doses. At baseline, seropositivity was found in only a handful of AZD1222 recipients. As reported, nearly half of all spike-specific TCRs target variant regions that are unmutated. It was only after the peak T cell response that any repertoires were sampled.

The germline V and J ends were trimmed by 2 bases and 4 bases, with 11 bases remaining between them. This CDR3 has 14 amino acids. Germline V gene sequence: CDR1 MNHEY, CDR2 SMNVEV (reference sequence). The sequence was obtained from an adult in good health. The chain links TRBV27 to TRBJ1-2, with D possibly TRBD1 on 5 matching bases. Sequencing used peripheral blood, obtained on day 0 of AZD1222 vaccination. The CDR3 DNA reads TGTGCCAGCAGTTTAGCCCGGGACCTCTATGGCTACACCTTC. Protein sequence: CASSLARDLYGYTF.